The TCR beta chain under discussion was sequenced for a study of cytomegalovirus exposure and HLA in healthy donors. Points from the study as a whole: 150 to 200 TCR beta chains were listed as cytomegalovirus-associated. Cytomegalovirus status, reportedly, was diagnosed with high specificity and sensitivity by the classifier.

The length of the CDR3 is 13 residues. V was cut by 5 bases and J by 0 bases, with 7 bases left in between. Germline V lookup: CDR1 SGHTA, CDR2 FQGNSA. This clone came up once. Its target is not known. The donors were part of the approximately 120-subject validation cohort, which stood apart from the roughly 670-subject first cohort. Libraries were prepared by immunoSEQ multiplex PCR; TCRdb keeps only in-frame clonotypes and omits some of them. The sample carries tens of thousands of clones, around 92% recorded once. The J gene is TRBJ2-5, the V gene TRBV7-2, with a weak D call TRBD2 (6 bases). The sequencing input was PBMCs. The source of this sequence is a young woman in good health and CMV-seronegative. In DNA, the CDR3 is TGTGCCAGCAGCAGGACTAACCAAGAGACCCAGTACTTC. Encoded protein: CASSRTNQETQYF.